This T cell receptor beta chain was captured in a study of shared clonotypes between healthy human individuals. Study-wide context: Three CD4 naive, three CD4 memory, two CD8 naive and one CD8 memory plate were used per donor.

The germline V and J ends were trimmed by 2 bases and 1 base, with 10 bases remaining between them. CDR1 is MNHEY, CDR2 SMNVEV, per germline (reference sequence). There are 15 residues in the CDR3. This clone has only one observation. Its antigen is unidentified. Study outcomes and limitations: Clonotypes which were not shared had lower generation probabilities than clonotypes that all four donors shared.

Terminally differentiated effector memory CD45RA+ cells were excluded by CCR7 positive selection of CD45RO-negative cells. Several immunoSEQ plates held equal portions of the genomic DNA taken from each subset. Measured with immunoSEQ multiplex PCR; TCRdb has only the in-frame clones, and not every one. The sample holds roughly 890,000 clones, more than 85% seen once. The sample taken for sequencing was naive CD8+ T cells sorted from blood. This TCR came from a man younger than 45 in good health. V and J are TRBV27 and TRBJ2-3; the D is unclear. The DNA for the CDR3 is TGTGCCAGCAGTTTACGGTACGATGGCACAGATACGCAGTATTTT. Translated: CASSLRYDGTDTQYF.